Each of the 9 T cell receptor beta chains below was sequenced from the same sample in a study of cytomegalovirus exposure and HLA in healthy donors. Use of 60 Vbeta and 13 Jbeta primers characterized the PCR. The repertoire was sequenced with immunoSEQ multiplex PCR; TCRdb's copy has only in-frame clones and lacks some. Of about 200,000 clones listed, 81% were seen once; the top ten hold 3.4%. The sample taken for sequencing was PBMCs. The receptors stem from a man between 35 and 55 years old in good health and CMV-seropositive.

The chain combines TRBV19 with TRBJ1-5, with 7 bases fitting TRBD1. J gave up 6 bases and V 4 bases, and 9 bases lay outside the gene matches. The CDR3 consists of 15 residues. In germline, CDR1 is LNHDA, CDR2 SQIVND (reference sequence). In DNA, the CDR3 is TGTGCCAGTAGTACGACAGGGTATCCAGGTCAGCCCCAGCATTTT. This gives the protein CASSTTGYPGQPQHF.

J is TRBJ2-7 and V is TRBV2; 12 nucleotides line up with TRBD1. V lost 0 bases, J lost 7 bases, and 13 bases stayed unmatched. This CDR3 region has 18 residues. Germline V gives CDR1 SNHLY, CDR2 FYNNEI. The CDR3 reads CASSEALLGTGGEGEQYF. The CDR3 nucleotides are TGTGCCAGCAGTGAAGCGCTTCTCGGGACAGGGGGCGAAGGGGAGCAGTACTTC.

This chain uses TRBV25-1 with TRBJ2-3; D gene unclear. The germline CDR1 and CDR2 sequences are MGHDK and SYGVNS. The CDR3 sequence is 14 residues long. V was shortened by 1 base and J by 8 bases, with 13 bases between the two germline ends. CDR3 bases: TGTGCCAGCAGTGAATCCTTCCCAGATGGTACGCAGTATTTT. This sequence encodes CASSESFPDGTQYF.

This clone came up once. CDR3 sequence: CASSLAPGTTYYEQYF. CDR3 sequence (DNA): TGTGCCAGCAGCTTAGCTCCCGGGACTACCTATTACGAGCAGTACTTC. The V call is TRBV7-8, the J call TRBJ2-7; 7 bases fit TRBD2. V trimming: 0 bases; J trimming: 4 bases; junction bases outside the gene matches: 9. This CDR3 has 16 residues. Germline lookup yields CDR1 SGHVS and CDR2 FQNEAQ.

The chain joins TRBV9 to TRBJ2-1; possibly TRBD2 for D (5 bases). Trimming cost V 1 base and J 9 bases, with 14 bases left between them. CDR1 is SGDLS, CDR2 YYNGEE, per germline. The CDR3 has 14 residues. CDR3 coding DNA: TGTGCCAGCAGCGTATTGGTCGGGATTGGTGAGCAGTTCTTC. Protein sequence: CASSVLVGIGEQFF.

The CDR3 reads CASSPPGRVVSYEQYF. CDR3 DNA: TGTGCCAGCAGTCCACCCGGCAGGGTAGTCTCCTACGAGCAGTACTTC. The chain carries TRBV28 and TRBJ2-7; TRBD1 is a possible D gene (5 bases). CDR3 length equals 16 residues. Trimming stripped 5 bases from V and 0 bases from J, with 17 bases between. In germline, CDR1 is MDHEN, CDR2 SYDVKM.

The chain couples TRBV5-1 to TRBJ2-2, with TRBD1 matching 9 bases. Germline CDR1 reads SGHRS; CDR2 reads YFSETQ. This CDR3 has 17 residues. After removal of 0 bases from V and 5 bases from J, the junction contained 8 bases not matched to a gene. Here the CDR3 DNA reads TGCGCCAGCAGCTTGGTGTCCGGGACAGGGAGGACCGGGGAGCTGTTTTTT. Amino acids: CASSLVSGTGRTGELFF.

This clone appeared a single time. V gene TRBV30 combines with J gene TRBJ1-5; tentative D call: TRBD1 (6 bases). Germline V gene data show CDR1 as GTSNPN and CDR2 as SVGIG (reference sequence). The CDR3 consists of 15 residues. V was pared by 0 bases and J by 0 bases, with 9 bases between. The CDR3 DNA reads TGTGCCTGGAGTGTAGGGACATTTAGCAATCAGCCCCAGCATTTT. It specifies CAWSVGTFSNQPQHF.

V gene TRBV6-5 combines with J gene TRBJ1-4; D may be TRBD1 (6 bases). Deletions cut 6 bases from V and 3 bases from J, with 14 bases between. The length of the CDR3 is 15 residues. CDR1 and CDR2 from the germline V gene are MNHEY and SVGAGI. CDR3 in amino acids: CASRPRSGANEKLFF. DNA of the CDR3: TGTGCCAGCAGACCGAGGTCAGGGGCTAATGAAAAACTGTTTTTT.